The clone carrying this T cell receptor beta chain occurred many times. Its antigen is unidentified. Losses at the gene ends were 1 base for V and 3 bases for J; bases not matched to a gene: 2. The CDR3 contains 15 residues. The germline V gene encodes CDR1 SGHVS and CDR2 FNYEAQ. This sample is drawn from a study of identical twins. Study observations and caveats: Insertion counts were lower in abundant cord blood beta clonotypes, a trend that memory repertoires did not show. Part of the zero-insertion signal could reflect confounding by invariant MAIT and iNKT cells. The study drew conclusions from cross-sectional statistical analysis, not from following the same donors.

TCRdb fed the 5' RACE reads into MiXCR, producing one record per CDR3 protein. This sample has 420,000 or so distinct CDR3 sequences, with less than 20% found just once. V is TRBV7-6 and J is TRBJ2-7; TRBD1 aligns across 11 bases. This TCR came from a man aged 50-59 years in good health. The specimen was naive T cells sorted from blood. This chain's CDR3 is CASSLGDRGFYEQYF. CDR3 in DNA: TGTGCCAGCAGCTTAGGGGACAGGGGGTTCTACGAGCAGTACTTC. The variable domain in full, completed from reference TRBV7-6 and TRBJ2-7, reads GAGVSQSPRYKVTKRGQDVALRCDPISGHVSLYWYRQALGQGPEFLTYFNYEAQQDKSGLPNDRFSAERPEGSISTLTIQRTEQRDSAMYRCASSLGDRGFYEQYFGPGTRLTVT.